This T cell receptor (beta chain) derives from a study of vaccination and CD4 T cells after COVID-19. Points on this clonotype: The antigen is undetermined.

The ends were cut back, 0 bases at V and 0 bases at J, with 14 bases in the middle. Germline V gives CDR1 DFQATT, CDR2 SNEGSKA (reference sequence). The length of the CDR3 is 16 residues. The Oncomine TCR Beta short-read assay sequenced DNA from cultured CD4+ T cells. TCRdb called the PCR reads again in MiXCR, with one record for every CDR3 protein. The sample has some 9,600 distinct CDR3 sequences, approximately 23% seen once. Treatment denoted: approximately nine-day PBMC culture with coronavirus spike peptide pools or control peptides (ViraFEST assay). This chain joins TRBV20-1 and TRBJ1-1; maybe TRBD1 (5 bases). The sequencing here drew on CD4+ T cells from blood, cultured in vitro, taken before SARS-CoV-2 vaccination. This receptor was identified in a human donor who received a COVID-19 vaccine. The CDR3 nucleotides are TGCAGTGCTAGAGATCCCGGGGGGGGATTGAACACTGAAGCTTTCTTT. Protein product: CSARDPGGGLNTEAFF.